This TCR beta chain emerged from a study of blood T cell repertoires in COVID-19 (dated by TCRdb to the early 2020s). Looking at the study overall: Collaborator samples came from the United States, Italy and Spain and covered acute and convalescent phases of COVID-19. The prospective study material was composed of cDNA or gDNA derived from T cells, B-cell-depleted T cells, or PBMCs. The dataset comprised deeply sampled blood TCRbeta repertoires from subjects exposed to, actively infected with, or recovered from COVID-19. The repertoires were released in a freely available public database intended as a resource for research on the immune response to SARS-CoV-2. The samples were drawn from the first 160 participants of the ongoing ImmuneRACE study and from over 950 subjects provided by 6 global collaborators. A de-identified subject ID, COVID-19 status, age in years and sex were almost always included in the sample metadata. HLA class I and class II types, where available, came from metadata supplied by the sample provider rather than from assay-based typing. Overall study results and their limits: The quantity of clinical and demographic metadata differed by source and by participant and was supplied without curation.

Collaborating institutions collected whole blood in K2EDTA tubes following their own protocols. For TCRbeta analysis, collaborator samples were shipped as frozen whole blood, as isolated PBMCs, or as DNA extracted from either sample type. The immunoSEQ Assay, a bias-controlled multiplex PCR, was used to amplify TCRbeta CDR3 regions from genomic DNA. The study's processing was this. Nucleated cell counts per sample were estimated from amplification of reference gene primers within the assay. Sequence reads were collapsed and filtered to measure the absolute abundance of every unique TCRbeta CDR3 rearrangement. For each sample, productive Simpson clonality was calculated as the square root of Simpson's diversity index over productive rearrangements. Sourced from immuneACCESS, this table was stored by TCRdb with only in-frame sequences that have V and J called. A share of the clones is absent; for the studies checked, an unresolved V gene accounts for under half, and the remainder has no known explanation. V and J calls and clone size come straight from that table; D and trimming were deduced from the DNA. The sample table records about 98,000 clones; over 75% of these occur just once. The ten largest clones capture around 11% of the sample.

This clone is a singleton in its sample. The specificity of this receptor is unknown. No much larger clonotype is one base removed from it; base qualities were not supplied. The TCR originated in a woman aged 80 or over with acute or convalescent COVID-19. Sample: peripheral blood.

CDR3 sequence: CAWSFAGFSYNSPLHF. The DNA sequence is as follows: TGTGCCTGGAGCTTCGCAGGGTTTTCCTATAATTCACCCCTCCACTTT. The chain is encoded by TRBV30 joined to TRBJ1-6, and perhaps TRBD1 as D gene, on 5 matching bases. The CDR3 covers 16 residues, taking in both the cysteine and the phenylalanine. Of the read, only the CDR3 DNA is kept; its 48 bases are in frame from base 1. Cut back by 3 bases and 1 base, the V and J ends lie 13 bases apart. Looking up the germline V gene (reference sequence) yields CDR1 GTSNPN and CDR2 SVGIG.